This T cell receptor beta chain was profiled in a study of blood T cell repertoires in COVID-19 (dated by TCRdb to 2020 to 2022). Turning to the overall study: Collaborator samples came from the United States, Italy and Spain and covered acute and convalescent phases of COVID-19. The material from the prospective study consisted of cDNA or gDNA derived from T cells, B-cell-depleted T cells, or PBMCs. The dataset comprised deeply sampled blood TCRbeta repertoires from subjects exposed to, actively infected with, or recovered from COVID-19. The repertoires were made available in a free public database intended to serve as a resource for research on the immune response to SARS-CoV-2. Samples came from the ongoing ImmuneRACE study (first 160 participants) plus 1,254 subjects from 6 global collaborators. A de-identified subject ID, COVID-19 status, age in years and sex were almost always included in the sample metadata. Where available, HLA class I and class II types were taken from metadata supplied by the sample provider and were not determined by assay-based typing.

The immunoSEQ Assay, a bias-controlled multiplex PCR, was used to amplify TCRbeta CDR3 regions from genomic DNA. The source study handled its data this way. Nucleated cell counts per sample were estimated from amplification of reference gene primers within the assay. To quantify the absolute abundance of each unique TCRbeta CDR3 rearrangement, sequence reads were collapsed and filtered. For each sample, productive Simpson clonality was calculated as the square root of Simpson's diversity index across productive rearrangements. TCRdb retrieved this table from immuneACCESS and kept in-frame rearrangements only. Not all clones are present; in checked studies, unresolved V genes account for under half, and no reason is known for the remainder. For V, J and clone size, that table is used; D and trimming come from the DNA. This sample lists around 68,000 clones; roughly 92% were detected once. Together, the top ten hold approximately 2.9% of the sample.

V and J are trimmed by 4 bases and 4 bases, and the gene matches miss 5 bases of the junction. CDR1 and CDR2 are drawn from the germline V gene: SGHRS, YFSETQ. The cysteine opens and the phenylalanine closes a CDR3 of 16 amino acids. Here the CDR3 DNA is all that survives: 48 bases in frame from base 1. Points the paper makes about the study in general: How much clinical and demographic metadata was included differed by source and by participant, and the metadata was provided uncurated.

This clone occurred once. Its specific antigen is unknown. Base qualities are not recorded, but no much larger clone differs from it by a single base. Whole blood was collected in K2EDTA tubes by collaborating institutions according to the institutions' own protocols. For TCRbeta analysis, collaborator samples were shipped as frozen whole blood, as isolated PBMCs, or as DNA extracted from either sample type. The sequence was collected from a man aged 65 to 79 with active COVID-19. Sequenced sample: peripheral blood. The chain couples TRBV5-1 to TRBJ2-3, with 14 bases matching TRBD2. The nucleotides are TGCGCCAGCAGCCCGGGACTAGCGGGGGCGGCAGATACGCAGTATTTT. Its product reads: CASSPGLAGAADTQYF.